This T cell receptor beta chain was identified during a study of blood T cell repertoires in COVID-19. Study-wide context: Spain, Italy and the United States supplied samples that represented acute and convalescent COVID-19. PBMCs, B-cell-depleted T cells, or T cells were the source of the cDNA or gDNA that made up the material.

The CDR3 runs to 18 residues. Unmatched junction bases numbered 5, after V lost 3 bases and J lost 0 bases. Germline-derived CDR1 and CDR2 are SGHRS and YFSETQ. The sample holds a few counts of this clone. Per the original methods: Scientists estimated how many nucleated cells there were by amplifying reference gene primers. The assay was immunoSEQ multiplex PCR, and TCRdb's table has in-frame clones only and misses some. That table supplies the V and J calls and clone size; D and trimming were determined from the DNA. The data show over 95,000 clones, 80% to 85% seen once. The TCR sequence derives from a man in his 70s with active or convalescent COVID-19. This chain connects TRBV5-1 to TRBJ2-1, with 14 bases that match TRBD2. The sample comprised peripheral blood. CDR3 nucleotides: TGCGCCAGCAGCTCTGGACTAGCGGGGGGCCCCTCCTACAATGAGCAGTTCTTC. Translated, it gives CASSSGLAGGPSYNEQFF.